These T cell receptor beta chains were read from a single sample in a study of blood T cells in healthy people across ages. TCRdb re-called the 5' RACE reads through MiXCR, storing one row per CDR3 protein. The top ten clones hold about 21% of a sample with fewer than 2 million distinct CDR3 sequences, roughly two fifths of them seen once. Sequences were obtained from blood. The receptors stem from a human donor in good health. Both conserved end residues are part of each CDR3. The D gene is left open where the match is weak. Only some rows state a clone size, as once, few, many or a class for expanded clones.

abundance	d_gene	v_gene	j_gene	CDR3aa	CDR3nt
once	NA	TRBV3-1	TRBJ2-1	CASTQRTGYNEQFF	TGTGCCAGCACCCAACGGACTGGATACAATGAGCAGTTCTTC
NA	TRBD2	TRBV11-1	TRBJ2-7	CASSWASGKQEQYF	TGTGCCAGCAGCTGGGCTAGCGGGAAACAAGAGCAGTACTTC
few	NA	TRBV11-3	TRBJ2-1	CASSLDTGEEQFF	TGTGCCAGCAGCTTAGATACGGGAGAAGAGCAGTTCTTC
NA	NA	TRBV20-1	TRBJ2-5	CSARDRPPGTQYF	TGCAGTGCTAGAGATCGGCCCCCGGGGACCCAGTACTTC
few	NA	TRBV15	TRBJ2-1	CATSMGRGNEQFF	TGTGCCACCAGCATGGGACGGGGGAATGAGCAGTTCTTC
NA	TRBD2	TRBV7-6	TRBJ2-7	CASSRTSGDIRQYF	TGTGCCAGCAGCCGGACTAGCGGGGACATCAGACAGTACTTC
NA	TRBD1	TRBV10-3	TRBJ2-1	CAIRNDRGDNEQFF	TGTGCCATTAGGAACGACAGGGGAGATAATGAGCAGTTCTTC
NA	NA	TRBV5-1	TRBJ2-5	CASSLEGNWAETQYF	TGCGCCAGCAGCTTGGAGGGCAATTGGGCAGAGACCCAGTACTTC
NA	NA	TRBV7-9	TRBJ1-2	CASGGDGYTF	TGTGCCTCTGGCGGGGATGGCTACACCTTC
NA	NA	TRBV27	TRBJ2-3	CASRESRGTDTQYF	TGTGCCAGCAGGGAATCTAGGGGCACAGATACGCAGTATTTT
few	TRBD1	TRBV28	TRBJ2-7	CASTSPDRGLGGSYEQYF	TGTGCCAGCACCTCCCCGGACAGGGGATTGGGAGGGTCCTACGAGCAGTACTTC
NA	TRBD1	TRBV10-3	TRBJ2-5	CAINRTGGGETQYF	TGTGCCATCAACCGGACAGGGGGAGGAGAGACCCAGTACTTC
NA	NA	TRBV4-1	TRBJ2-1	CASSQGDMVGEQFF	TGCGCCAGCAGCCAAGGTGACATGGTCGGAGAGCAGTTCTTC
few	NA	TRBV7-2	TRBJ1-1	CASSPIRGANTEAFF	TGTGCCAGCAGCCCGATTCGGGGGGCGAACACTGAAGCTTTCTTT
NA	TRBD1	TRBV10-3	TRBJ2-7	CAISEQDRGPYEQYF	TGTGCCATCAGTGAGCAGGACAGGGGGCCCTACGAGCAGTACTTC
NA	NA	TRBV7-9	TRBJ2-7	CASSLEMGASYEQYF	TGTGCCAGCAGCTTAGAGATGGGGGCGTCCTACGAGCAGTACTTC
few	NA	TRBV6-6	TRBJ1-1	CASSSPGKVAFF	TGTGCCAGCAGTTCCCCAGGGAAGGTAGCTTTCTTT
once	NA	TRBV2	TRBJ1-6	CASSFVGLALHF	TGTGCCAGCAGTTTTGTAGGTCTGGCCCTCCACTTT
NA	NA	TRBV7-2	TRBJ2-4	CASSSRQTLAKNIQYF	TGTGCCAGCAGCTCACGACAGACCTTAGCCAAAAACATTCAGTACTTC
NA	TRBD1	TRBV9	TRBJ2-3	CASSGRDRGMQYF	TGTGCCAGCAGCGGCCGGGACAGGGGTATGCAGTATTTT
NA	NA	TRBV30	TRBJ2-1	CAWRAWTVRNEQFF	TGTGCCTGGAGGGCTTGGACAGTGAGGAATGAGCAGTTCTTC
NA	NA	TRBV5-6	TRBJ2-1	CASSIGGWANEQFF	TGTGCCAGCAGCATAGGGGGGTGGGCGAATGAGCAGTTCTTC
NA	TRBD2	TRBV20-1	TRBJ2-7	CSFSWGGRSYEQYF	TGCAGTTTCTCATGGGGGGGACGCTCCTACGAGCAGTACTTC
few	NA	TRBV3-1	TRBJ2-3	CASSQGPASTDTQYF	TGTGCCAGCAGCCAAGGACCAGCTAGCACAGATACGCAGTATTTT
NA	NA	TRBV9	TRBJ1-5	CASSVGLGQPQHF	TGTGCCAGCAGCGTAGGTCTCGGGCAGCCCCAGCATTTT
many	TRBD2	TRBV18	TRBJ2-5	CASSRGGQETQYF	TGTGCCAGCAGCCGGGGGGGCCAAGAGACCCAGTACTTC
NA	NA	TRBV29-1	TRBJ2-7	CSVRQAGAYEQYF	TGCAGCGTTCGACAGGCTGGGGCCTACGAGCAGTACTTC
NA	NA	TRBV20-1	TRBJ2-2	CSARVKLFF	TGCAGTGCTAGGGTAAAGCTGTTTTTT
NA	NA	TRBV9	TRBJ2-7	CASSVEEVNYEQYF	TGTGCCAGCAGCGTAGAAGAGGTCAACTACGAGCAGTACTTC
NA	TRBD1	TRBV6-2/TRBV6-3	TRBJ2-7	CASRSPGTGGLYEQYF	TGTGCCAGCAGATCTCCCGGGACAGGGGGCTTATACGAGCAGTACTTC
NA	TRBD1	TRBV20-1	TRBJ2-1	CSARDPTGWINEQFF	TGCAGTGCTAGAGACCCGACAGGGTGGATCAATGAGCAGTTCTTC
few	NA	TRBV2	TRBJ1-1	CASRWGAEAFF	TGTGCCAGCCGGTGGGGGGCTGAAGCTTTCTTT
NA	NA	TRBV6-2/TRBV6-3	TRBJ1-2	CTSSEHPLYGYTF	TGTACCAGCAGCGAACACCCACTCTATGGCTACACCTTC
many	NA	TRBV29-1	TRBJ2-1	CSVQVGGWTVYYNEQFF	TGCAGCGTTCAGGTAGGAGGGTGGACAGTGTACTACAATGAGCAGTTCTTC
NA	NA	TRBV29-1	TRBJ2-6	CSVEDPGSGANVLTF	TGCAGCGTTGAAGATCCAGGGTCTGGGGCCAACGTCCTGACTTTC